One TCR beta chain is described in this entry. Repertoires were generated with immunoSEQ multiplex PCR, while TCRdb's copy carries only in-frame clones and drops some. The data show about 350,000 clones, approximately 86% seen once. Noted treatment: roughly 20 received Ad26.COV2.S at low or high dose, single or two shots; about 5 received placebo; per-sample allocation not given. Collection of the samples took place on day 63 after the first injection of vaccine or placebo. This CDR3 comprises 15 residues. Germline V gives CDR1 MNHEY, CDR2 SVGAGI. V shed 0 bases and J shed 1 base, with 9 bases lying between them. These data come from a study of Ad26.COV2.S vaccination and SARS-CoV-2 variants.

The rearrangement uses TRBV6-5 and TRBJ2-5; no clear D. The sample here was peripheral blood, taken in a trial of Ad26.COV2.S vaccine versus placebo. The clonotype comes from a person aged 18-60 years who received the Ad26.COV2.S COVID-19 vaccine or a placebo. CDR3 sequence (DNA): TGTGCCAGCAGTTACTCCCGCCTACCCCAAGAGACCCAGTACTTC. Translation gives CASSYSRLPQETQYF.